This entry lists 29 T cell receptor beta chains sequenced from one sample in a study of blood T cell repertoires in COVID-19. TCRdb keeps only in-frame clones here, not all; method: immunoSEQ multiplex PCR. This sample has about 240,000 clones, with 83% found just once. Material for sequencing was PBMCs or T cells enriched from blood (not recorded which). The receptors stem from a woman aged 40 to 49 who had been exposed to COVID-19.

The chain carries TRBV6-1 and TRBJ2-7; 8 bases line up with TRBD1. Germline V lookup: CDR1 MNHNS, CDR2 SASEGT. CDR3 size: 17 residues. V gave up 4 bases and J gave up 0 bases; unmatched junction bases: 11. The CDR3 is CASSADAWTGSSYEQYF. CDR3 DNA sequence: TGTGCCAGCAGTGCAGATGCCTGGACAGGGAGCTCCTACGAGCAGTACTTC.

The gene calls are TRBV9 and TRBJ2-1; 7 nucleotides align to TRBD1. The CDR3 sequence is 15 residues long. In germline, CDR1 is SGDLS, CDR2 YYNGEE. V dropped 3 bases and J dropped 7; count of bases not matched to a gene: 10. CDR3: CASSGRQGIPNEQFF. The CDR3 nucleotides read TGTGCCAGCAGCGGAAGACAGGGTATTCCGAATGAGCAGTTCTTC.

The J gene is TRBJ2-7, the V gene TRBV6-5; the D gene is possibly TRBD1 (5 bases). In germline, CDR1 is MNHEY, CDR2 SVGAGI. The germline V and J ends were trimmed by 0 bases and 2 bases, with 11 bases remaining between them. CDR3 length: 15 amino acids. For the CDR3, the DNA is TGTGCCAGCAGTTACTCGGCAGGGCTCCCCTACGAGCAGTACTTC. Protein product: CASSYSAGLPYEQYF.

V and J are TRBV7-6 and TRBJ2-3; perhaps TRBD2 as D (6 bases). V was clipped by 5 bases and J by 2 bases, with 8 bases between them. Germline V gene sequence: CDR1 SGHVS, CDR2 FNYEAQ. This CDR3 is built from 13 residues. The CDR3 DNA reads TGTGCCAGCAGCCGGGACTCCACAGATACGCAGTATTTT. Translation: CASSRDSTDTQYF.

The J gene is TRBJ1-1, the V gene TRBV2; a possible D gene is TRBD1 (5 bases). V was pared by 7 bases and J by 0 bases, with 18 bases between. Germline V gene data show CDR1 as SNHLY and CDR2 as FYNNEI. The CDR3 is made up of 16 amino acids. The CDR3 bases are TGTGCCAGCATCCTGCGGTGGGGGAGGATGAACACTGAAGCTTTCTTT. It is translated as CASILRWGRMNTEAFF. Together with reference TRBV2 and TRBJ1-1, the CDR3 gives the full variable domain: EPEVTQTPSHQVTQMGQEVILRCVPISNHLYFYWYRQILGQKVEFLVSFYNNEISEKSEIFDDQFSVERPDGSNFTLKIRSTKLEDSAMYFCASILRWGRMNTEAFFGQGTRLTVV.

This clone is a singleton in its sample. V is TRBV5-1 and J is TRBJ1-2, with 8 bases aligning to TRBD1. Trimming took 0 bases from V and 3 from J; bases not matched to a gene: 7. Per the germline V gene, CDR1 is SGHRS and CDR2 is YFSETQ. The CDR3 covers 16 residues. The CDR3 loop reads CASSLGGQGDDYGYTF. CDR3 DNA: TGCGCCAGCAGCTTGGGCGGACAGGGCGATGACTATGGCTACACCTTC.

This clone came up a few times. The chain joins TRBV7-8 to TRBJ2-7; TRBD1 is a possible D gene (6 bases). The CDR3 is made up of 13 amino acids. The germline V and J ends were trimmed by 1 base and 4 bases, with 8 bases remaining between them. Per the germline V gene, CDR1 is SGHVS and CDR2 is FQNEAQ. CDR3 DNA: TGTGCCAGCAGCTTAGAACAGGGTTACGAGCAGTACTTC. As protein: CASSLEQGYEQYF.

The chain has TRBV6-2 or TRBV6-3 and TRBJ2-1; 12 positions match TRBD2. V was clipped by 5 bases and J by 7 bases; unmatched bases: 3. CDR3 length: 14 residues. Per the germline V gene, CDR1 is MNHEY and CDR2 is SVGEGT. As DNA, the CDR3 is TGTGCCAGCAGTCTAGCGGGGGGGGTAAATGAGCAGTTCTTC. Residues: CASSLAGGVNEQFF.

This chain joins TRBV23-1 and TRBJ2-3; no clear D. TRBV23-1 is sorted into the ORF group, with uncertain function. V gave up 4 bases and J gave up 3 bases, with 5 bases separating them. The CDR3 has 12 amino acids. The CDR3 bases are TGCGCCAGCAGTCCCGAGACAGATACGCAGTATTTT. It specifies CASSPETDTQYF.

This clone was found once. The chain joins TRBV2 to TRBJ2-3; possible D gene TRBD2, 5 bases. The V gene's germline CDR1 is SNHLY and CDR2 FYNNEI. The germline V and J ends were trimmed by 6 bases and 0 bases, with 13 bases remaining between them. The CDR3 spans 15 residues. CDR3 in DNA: TGTGCCAGCAGGTTAGAATCGGGGAGCACAGATACGCAGTATTTT. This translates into CASRLESGSTDTQYF.

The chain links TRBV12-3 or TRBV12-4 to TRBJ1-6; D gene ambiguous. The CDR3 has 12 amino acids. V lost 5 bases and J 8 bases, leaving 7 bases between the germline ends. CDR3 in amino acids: CASSPSDSPLHF. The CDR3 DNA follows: TGTGCCAGCAGTCCCTCGGATTCACCCCTCCACTTT.

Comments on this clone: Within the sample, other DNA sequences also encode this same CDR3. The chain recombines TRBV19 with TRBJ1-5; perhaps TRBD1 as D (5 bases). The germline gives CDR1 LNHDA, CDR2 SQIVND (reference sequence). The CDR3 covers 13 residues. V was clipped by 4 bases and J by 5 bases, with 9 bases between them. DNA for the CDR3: TGTGCCAGTAGTAGGCAGGGTGATCAGCCCCAGCATTTT. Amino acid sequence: CASSRQGDQPQHF.

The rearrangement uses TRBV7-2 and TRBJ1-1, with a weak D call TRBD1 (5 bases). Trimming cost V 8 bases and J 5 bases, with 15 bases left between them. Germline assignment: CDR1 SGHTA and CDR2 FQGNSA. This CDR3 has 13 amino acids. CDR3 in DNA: TGTGCCAGCGGGGGACGGGGGGGTACTGAAGCTTTCTTT. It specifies CASGGRGGTEAFF.

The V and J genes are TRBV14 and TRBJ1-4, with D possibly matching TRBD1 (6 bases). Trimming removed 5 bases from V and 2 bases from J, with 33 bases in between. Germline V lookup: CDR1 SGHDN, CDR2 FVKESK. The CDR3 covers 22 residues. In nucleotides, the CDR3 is TGTGCCAGCAGCTCGACGACAGGTCCGCGGAAAGGGCTTTTTGTCACTAATGAAAAACTGTTTTTT. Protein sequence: CASSSTTGPRKGLFVTNEKLFF.

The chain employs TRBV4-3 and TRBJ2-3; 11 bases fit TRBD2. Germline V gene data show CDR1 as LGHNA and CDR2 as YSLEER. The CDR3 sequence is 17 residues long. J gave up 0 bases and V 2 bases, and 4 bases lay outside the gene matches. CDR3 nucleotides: TGCGCCAGCAGCCAATGGGGACTAGCGGCTAGCACAGATACGCAGTATTTT. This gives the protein CASSQWGLAASTDTQYF.

CDR3 coding DNA: TGTGCCAGCTCACCACCGACAGGAGAAGAGACCCAGTACTTC. It encodes CASSPPTGEETQYF. The chain has TRBV18 and TRBJ2-5, with a possible D match to TRBD1 (6 bases). Germline CDR1 is KGHSH and CDR2 is LQKENI. CDR3 length equals 14 residues. The ends were cut back, 0 bases at V and 3 bases at J, with 8 bases in the middle.

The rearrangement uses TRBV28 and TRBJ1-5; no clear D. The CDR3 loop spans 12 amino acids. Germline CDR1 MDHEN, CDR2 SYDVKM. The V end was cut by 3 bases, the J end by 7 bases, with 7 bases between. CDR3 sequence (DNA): TGTGCCAGCAGTTTCCCCGTCCAGCCCCAGCATTTT. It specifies CASSFPVQPQHF.

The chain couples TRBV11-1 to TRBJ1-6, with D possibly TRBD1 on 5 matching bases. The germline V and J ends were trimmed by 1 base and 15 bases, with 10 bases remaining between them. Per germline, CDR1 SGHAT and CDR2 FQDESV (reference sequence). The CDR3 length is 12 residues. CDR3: CASSLEGQNLHF. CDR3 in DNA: TGTGCCAGCAGCTTAGAGGGGCAGAACCTCCACTTT.

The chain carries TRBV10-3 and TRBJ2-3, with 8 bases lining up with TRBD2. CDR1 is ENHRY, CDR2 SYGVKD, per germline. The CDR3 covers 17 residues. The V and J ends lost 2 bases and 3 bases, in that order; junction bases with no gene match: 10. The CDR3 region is CAISEPAFSGVTDTQYF. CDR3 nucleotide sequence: TGTGCCATCAGTGAGCCCGCTTTTAGCGGGGTGACAGATACGCAGTATTTT.

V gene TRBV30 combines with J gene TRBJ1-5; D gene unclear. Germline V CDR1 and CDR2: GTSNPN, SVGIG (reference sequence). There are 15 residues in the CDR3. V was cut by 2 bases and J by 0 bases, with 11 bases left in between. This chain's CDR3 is CAWSSGLNSNQPQHF. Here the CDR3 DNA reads TGTGCCTGGAGTAGCGGACTTAATAGCAATCAGCCCCAGCATTTT. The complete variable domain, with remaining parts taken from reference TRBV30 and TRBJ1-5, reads SQTIHQWPATLVQPVGSPLSLECTVEGTSNPNLYWYRQAAGRGLQLLFYSVGIGQISSEVPQNLSASRPQDRQFILSSKKLLLSDSGFYLCAWSSGLNSNQPQHFGDGTRLSIL.

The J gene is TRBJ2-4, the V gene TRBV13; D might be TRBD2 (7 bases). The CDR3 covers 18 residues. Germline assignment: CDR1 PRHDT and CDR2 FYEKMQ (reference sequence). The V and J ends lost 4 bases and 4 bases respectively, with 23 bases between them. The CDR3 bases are TGTGCCAGCAGCTCGAGACCGGCGGGGGCGGGTAAGAAAAACATTCAGTACTTC. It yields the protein CASSSRPAGAGKKNIQYF. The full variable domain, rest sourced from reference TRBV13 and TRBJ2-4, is AAGVIQSPRHLIKEKRETATLKCYPIPRHDTVYWYQQGPGQDPQFLISFYEKMQSDKGSIPDRFSAQQFSDYHSELNMSSLELGDSALYFCASSSRPAGAGKKNIQYFGAGTRLSVL.

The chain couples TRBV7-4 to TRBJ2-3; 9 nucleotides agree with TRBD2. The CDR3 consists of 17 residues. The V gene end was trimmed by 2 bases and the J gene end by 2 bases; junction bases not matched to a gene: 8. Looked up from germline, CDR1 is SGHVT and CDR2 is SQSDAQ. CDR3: CASSLLGGGAVTDTQYF. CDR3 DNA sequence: TGTGCCAGCAGCTTATTGGGCGGGGGGGCCGTCACAGATACGCAGTATTTT.

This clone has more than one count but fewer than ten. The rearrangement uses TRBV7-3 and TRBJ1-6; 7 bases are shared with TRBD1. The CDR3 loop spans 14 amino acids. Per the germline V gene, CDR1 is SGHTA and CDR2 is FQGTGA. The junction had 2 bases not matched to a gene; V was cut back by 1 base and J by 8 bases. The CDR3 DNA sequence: TGTGCCAGCAGCTTAAACAGGGGTTATTCACCCCTCCACTTT. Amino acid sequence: CASSLNRGYSPLHF.

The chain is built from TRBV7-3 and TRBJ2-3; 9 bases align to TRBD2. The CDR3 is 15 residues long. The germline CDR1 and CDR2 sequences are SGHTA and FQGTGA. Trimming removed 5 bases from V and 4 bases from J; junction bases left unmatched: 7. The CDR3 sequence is CASSASGVGADTQYF. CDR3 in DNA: TGTGCCAGCAGCGCTAGCGGGGTGGGGGCAGATACGCAGTATTTT.

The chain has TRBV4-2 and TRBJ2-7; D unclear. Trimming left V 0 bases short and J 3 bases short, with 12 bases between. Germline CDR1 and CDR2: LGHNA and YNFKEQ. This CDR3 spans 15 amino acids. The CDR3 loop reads CASSQEFDNFYEQYF. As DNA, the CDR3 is TGTGCCAGCAGCCAAGAATTCGACAATTTCTACGAGCAGTACTTC.

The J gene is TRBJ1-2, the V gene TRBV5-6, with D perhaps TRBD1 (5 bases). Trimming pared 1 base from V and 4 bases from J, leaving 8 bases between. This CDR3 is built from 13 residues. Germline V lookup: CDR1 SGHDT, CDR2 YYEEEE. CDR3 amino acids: CASSLQGSYGYTF. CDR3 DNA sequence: TGTGCCAGCAGCTTGCAGGGAAGCTATGGCTACACCTTC.

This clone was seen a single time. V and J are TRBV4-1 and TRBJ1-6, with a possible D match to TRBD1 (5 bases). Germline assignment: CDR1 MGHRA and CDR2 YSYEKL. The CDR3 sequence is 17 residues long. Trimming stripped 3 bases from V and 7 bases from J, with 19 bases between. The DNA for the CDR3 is TGCGCCAGCAGCCACACTATTTTAAGGGGAAGGAATTCACCCCTCCACTTT. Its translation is CASSHTILRGRNSPLHF.

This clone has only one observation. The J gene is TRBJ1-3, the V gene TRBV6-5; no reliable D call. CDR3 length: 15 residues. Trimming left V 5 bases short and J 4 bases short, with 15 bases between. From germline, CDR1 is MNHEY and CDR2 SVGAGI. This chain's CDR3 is CASSPISPRGNTIYF. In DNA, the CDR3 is TGTGCCAGCAGTCCCATCTCCCCGCGCGGAAACACCATATATTTT.

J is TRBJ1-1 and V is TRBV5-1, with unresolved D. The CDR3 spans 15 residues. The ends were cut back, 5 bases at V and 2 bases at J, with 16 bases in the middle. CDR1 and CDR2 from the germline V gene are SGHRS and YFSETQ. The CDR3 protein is CASRTGREGNTEAFF. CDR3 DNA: TGCGCCAGCAGAACCGGGAGGGAGGGAAACACTGAAGCTTTCTTT.